Below, one T cell receptor (beta chain) is given with its context. Treatment reported: preoperative locoregional IRX-2 cytokine immunotherapy. Samples came from a phase Ib trial of preoperative locoregional IRX-2 cytokine immunotherapy. Repertoires were generated with immunoSEQ multiplex PCR, while TCRdb's copy carries only in-frame clones and drops some. There are some 11,000 clones in the sample; 80% occur only once, and 5.6% lies in the top ten. Germline-derived CDR1 and CDR2 are SQVTM and ANQGSEA. The V gene end was trimmed by 4 bases and the J gene end by 5 bases; junction bases not matched to a gene: 3. CDR3 length: 12 amino acids. This specimen belongs to a study of preoperative IRX-2 immunotherapy in early breast cancer.

This TCR came from a human donor with breast cancer. The gene calls are TRBV29-1 and TRBJ2-3, with 7 bases aligning to TRBD2. This sample comprised lymph node tissue, obtained before IRX-2 immunotherapy. The CDR3 DNA sequence: TGCAGCGTTGTAGGGAGGGGAGATACGCAGTATTTT. Translated, it gives CSVVGRGDTQYF.